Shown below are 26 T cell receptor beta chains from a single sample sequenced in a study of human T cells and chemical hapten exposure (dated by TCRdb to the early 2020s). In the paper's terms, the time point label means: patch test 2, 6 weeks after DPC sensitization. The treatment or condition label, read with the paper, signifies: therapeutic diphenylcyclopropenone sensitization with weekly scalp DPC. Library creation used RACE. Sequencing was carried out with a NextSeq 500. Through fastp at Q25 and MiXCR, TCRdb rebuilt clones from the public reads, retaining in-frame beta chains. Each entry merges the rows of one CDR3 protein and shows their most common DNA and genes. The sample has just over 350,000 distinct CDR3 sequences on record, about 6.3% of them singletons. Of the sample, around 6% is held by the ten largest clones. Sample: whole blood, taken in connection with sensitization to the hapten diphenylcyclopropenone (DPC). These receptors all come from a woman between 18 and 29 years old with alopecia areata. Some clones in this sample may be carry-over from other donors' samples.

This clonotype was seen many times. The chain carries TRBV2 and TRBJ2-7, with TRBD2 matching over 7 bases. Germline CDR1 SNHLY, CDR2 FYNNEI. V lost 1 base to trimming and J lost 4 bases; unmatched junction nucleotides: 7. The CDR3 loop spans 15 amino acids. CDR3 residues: CASSEDAGDWYEQYF. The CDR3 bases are TGTGCCAGCAGTGAAGACGCGGGGGATTGGTACGAGCAGTACTTC.

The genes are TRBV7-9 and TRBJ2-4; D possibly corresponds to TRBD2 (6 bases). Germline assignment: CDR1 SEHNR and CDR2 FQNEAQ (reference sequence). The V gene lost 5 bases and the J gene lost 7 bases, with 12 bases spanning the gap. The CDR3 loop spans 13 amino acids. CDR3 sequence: CASSTGGTNIQYF. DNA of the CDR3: TGTGCCAGCAGCACCGGCGGGACGAACATTCAGTACTTC.

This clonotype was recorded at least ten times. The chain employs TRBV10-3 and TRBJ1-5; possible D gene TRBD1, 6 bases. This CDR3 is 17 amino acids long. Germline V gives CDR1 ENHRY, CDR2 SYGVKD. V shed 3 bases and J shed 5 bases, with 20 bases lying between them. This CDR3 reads CAISDPQTGAPDQPQHF. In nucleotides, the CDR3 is TGTGCCATCAGTGACCCTCAGACAGGTGCCCCCGATCAGCCCCAGCATTTT.

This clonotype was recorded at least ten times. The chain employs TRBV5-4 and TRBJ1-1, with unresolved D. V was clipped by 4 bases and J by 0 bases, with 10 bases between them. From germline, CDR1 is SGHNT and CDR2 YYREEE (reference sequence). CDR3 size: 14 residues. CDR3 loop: CASSLSEVNTEAFF. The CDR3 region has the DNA TGTGCCAGCAGCCTGAGTGAGGTGAACACTGAAGCTTTCTTT.

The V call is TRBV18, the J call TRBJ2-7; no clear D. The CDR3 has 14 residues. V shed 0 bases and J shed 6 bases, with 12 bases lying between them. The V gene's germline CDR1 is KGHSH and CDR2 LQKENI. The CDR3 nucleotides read TGTGCCAGCTCACCACCCTCCCGGGTCGGCGAGCAGTACTTC. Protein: CASSPPSRVGEQYF.

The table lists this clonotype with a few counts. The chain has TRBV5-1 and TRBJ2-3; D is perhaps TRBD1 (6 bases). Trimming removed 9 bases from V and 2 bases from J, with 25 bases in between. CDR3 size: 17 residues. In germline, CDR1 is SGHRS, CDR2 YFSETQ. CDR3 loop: CATIDQGPHKDTDTQYF. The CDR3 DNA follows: TGCGCCACCATCGACCAGGGGCCTCATAAAGACACAGATACGCAGTATTTT.

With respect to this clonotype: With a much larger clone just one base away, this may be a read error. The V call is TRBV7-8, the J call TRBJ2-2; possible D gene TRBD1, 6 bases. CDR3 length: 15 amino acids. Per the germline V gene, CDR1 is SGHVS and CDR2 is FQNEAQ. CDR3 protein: CVSSPYRVGAGELFF. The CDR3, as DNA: TGTGTCAGCAGCCCGTACAGGGTTGGAGCCGGGGAGCTGTTTTTT.

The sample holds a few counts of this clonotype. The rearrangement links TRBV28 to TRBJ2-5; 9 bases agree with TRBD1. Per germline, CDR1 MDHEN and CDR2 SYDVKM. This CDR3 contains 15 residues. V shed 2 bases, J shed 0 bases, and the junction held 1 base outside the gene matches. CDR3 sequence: CASSLGDRDQETQYF. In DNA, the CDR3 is TGTGCCAGCAGTTTAGGGGACAGGGACCAAGAGACCCAGTACTTC.

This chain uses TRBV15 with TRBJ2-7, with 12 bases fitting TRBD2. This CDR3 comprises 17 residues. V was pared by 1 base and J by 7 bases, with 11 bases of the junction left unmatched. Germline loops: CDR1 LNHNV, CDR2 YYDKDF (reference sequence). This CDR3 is CATSRAAMTSGGLEQYF. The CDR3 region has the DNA TGTGCCACCAGCAGAGCCGCTATGACTAGCGGGGGACTAGAGCAGTACTTC.

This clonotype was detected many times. The CDR3 spells CASSLAAVNKAKNIQYF. As DNA, the CDR3 is TGTGCCAGCAGCTTGGCCGCGGTGAACAAAGCCAAAAACATTCAGTACTTC. V and J are TRBV5-6 and TRBJ2-4, with no clear D. V dropped 0 bases and J dropped 0 bases, with 13 bases sitting between them. Per germline, CDR1 SGHDT and CDR2 YYEEEE. This CDR3 is built from 17 residues.

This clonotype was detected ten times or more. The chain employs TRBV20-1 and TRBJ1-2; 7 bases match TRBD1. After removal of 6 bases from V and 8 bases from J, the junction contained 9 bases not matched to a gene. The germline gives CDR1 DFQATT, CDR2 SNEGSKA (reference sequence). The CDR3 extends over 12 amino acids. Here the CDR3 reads CSAGTAVGGYTF. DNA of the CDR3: TGCAGTGCCGGGACAGCTGTAGGCGGCTACACCTTC.

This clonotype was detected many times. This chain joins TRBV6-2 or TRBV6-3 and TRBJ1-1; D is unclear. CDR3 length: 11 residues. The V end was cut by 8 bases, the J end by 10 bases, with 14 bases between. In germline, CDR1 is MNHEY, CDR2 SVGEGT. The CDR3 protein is CASSPGQRAFF. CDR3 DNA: TGTGCCAGCTCGCCTGGGCAACGAGCTTTCTTT.

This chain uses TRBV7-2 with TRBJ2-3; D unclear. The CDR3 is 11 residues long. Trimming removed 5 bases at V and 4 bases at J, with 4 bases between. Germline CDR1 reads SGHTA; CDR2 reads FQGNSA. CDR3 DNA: TGTGCCAGCAGCAATGCAGATACGCAGTATTTT. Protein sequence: CASSNADTQYF.

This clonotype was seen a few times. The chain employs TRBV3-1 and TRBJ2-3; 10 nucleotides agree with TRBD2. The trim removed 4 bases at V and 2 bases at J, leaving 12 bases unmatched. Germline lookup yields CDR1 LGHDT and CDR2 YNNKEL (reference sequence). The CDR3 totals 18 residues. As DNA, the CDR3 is TGTGCCAGCAGCCCCTTCGGAGCGGGGGGGACAACCACAGATACGCAGTATTTT. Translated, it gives CASSPFGAGGTTTDTQYF.

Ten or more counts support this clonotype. The CDR3 spells CASSLDGSGGYTF. In DNA form, the CDR3 reads TGTGCCAGCAGTCTCGACGGGTCCGGGGGCTACACCTTC. J is TRBJ1-2 and V is TRBV12-3 or TRBV12-4; D is unclear. The CDR3 covers 13 residues. Trimming removed 5 bases from V and 8 bases from J, with 15 bases in between.

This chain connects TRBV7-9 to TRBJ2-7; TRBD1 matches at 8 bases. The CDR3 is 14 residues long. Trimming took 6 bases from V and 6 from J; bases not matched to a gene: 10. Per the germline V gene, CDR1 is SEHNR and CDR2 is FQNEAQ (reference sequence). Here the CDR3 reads CASSDTGGLLEQYF. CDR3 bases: TGTGCCAGCAGTGATACAGGGGGATTGCTCGAGCAGTACTTC.

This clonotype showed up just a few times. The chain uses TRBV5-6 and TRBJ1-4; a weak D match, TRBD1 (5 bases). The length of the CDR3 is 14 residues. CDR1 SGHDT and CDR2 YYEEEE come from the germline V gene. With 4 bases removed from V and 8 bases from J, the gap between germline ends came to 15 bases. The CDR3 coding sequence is TGTGCCAGCAGCAAGGGGAGAAATTACGAAAAACTGTTTTTT. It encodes CASSKGRNYEKLFF.

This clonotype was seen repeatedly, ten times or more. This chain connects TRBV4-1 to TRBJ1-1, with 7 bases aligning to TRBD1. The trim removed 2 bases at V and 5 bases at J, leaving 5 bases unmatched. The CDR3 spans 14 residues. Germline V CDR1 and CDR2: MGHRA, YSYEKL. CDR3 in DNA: TGCGCCAGCAGCCAATGGACAGGACGGACTGAAGCTTTCTTT. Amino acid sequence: CASSQWTGRTEAFF.

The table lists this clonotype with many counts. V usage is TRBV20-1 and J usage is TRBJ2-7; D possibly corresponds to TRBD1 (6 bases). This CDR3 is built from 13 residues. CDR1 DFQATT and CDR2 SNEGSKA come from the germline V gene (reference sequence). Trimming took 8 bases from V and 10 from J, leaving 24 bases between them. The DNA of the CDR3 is TGCAGTCCAATACGAGCAGGGGTTCGGGATCAGTACTTC. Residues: CSPIRAGVRDQYF.

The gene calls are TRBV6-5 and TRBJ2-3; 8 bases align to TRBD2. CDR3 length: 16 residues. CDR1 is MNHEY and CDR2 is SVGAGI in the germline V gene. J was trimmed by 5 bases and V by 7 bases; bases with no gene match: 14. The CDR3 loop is CASTRYLRGEKDTQYF. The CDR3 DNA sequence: TGTGCCAGCACCCGTTATTTGCGGGGGGAAAAAGATACGCAGTATTTT.

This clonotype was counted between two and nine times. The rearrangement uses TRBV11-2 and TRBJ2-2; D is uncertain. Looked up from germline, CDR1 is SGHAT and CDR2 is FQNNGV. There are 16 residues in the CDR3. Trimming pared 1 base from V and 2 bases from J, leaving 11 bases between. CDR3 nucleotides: TGTGCCAGCAGCTTAGCGGGTAGCCGAAACACCGGGGAGCTGTTTTTT. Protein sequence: CASSLAGSRNTGELFF.

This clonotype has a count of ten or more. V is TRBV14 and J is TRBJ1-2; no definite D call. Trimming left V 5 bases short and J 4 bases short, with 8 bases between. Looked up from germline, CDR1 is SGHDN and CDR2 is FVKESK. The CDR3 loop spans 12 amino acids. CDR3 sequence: CASSMGIYGYTF. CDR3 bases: TGTGCCAGCAGCATGGGAATCTATGGCTACACCTTC.

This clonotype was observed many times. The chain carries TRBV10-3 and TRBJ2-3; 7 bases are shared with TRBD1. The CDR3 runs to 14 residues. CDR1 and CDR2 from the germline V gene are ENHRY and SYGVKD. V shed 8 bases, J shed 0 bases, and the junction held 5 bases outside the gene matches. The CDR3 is CAIRDSPSTDTQYF. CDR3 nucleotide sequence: TGTGCCATCCGGGACAGCCCTAGCACAGATACGCAGTATTTT.

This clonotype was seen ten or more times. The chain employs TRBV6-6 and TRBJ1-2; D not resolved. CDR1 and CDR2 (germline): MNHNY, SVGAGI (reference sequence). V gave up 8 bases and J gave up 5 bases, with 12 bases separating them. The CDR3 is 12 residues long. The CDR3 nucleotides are TGTGCCAGCCGCTCTGTGGAGTATGGCTACACCTTC. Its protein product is CASRSVEYGYTF.

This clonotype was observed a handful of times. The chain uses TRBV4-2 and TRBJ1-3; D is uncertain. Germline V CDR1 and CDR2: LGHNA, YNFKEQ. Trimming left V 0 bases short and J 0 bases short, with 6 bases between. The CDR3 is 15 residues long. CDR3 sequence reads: CASSQEQLSGNTIYF. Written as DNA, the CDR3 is TGTGCCAGCAGCCAAGAACAGCTCTCTGGAAACACCATATATTTT.

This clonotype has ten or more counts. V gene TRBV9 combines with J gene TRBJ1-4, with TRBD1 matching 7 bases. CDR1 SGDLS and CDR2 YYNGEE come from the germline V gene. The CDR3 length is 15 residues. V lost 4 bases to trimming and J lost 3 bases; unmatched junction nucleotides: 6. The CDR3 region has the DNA TGTGCCAGCAGCTTACGGGACAGCTCTAATGAAAAACTGTTTTTT. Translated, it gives CASSLRDSSNEKLFF.